These 13 T cell receptor beta chains were sequenced from one sample in a study of early T cells in non-severe SARS-CoV-2 infection. TCRdb re-derived calls from the 5' RACE reads in MiXCR, one entry per CDR3 protein. Of 90,000 to 130,000 distinct CDR3 sequences in the sample, around 10% were seen once. Sequencing was performed on whole blood. These receptor sequences come from an adult who was a healthcare worker with PCR-confirmed SARS-CoV-2 infection or an uninfected control (not recorded which).

In its sample, this clonotype was seen a few times. V is TRBV29-1 and J is TRBJ1-2; a weak D match, TRBD1 (6 bases). CDR1 and CDR2 from the germline V gene are SQVTM and ANQGSEA. The CDR3 has 13 residues. Trimming cost V 6 bases and J 1 base, with 12 bases left between them. The CDR3: CSVGRGGNYGYTF. The CDR3 coding sequence is TGCAGCGTCGGACGAGGGGGTAACTATGGCTACACCTTC.

The V gene is TRBV6-1, the J gene TRBJ2-3, with 11 bases identical to TRBD2. CDR3 size: 15 residues. Germline V gives CDR1 MNHNS, CDR2 SASEGT. Trimming cost V 6 bases and J 4 bases; bases outside gene matches: 6. CDR3 in amino acids: CASRGPGLAADTQYF. As DNA, the CDR3 is TGTGCCAGCAGGGGACCGGGACTAGCGGCAGATACGCAGTATTTT.

This clonotype came up a few times. The chain carries TRBV14 and TRBJ2-2; no reliable D call. The CDR3 covers 17 residues. The V gene lost 0 bases and the J gene lost 3 bases, with 14 bases spanning the gap. Germline CDR1 reads SGHDN; CDR2 reads FVKESK. CDR3 region: CASSQDRSHEDTGELFF. CDR3 sequence (DNA): TGTGCCAGCAGCCAAGATCGTTCGCACGAGGACACCGGGGAGCTGTTTTTT.

This clonotype was seen many times. The rearrangement links TRBV27 to TRBJ1-5, with D possibly matching TRBD1 (5 bases). V was shortened by 0 bases and J by 3 bases, with 6 bases between the two germline ends. There are 14 residues in the CDR3. Germline CDR1 MNHEY, CDR2 SMNVEV (reference sequence). As DNA, the CDR3 is TGTGCCAGCAGTTTATCAGGGGTCAATCAGCCCCAGCATTTT. Protein product: CASSLSGVNQPQHF.

The rearrangement joins TRBV9 to TRBJ2-7; possibly TRBD2 for D (5 bases). CDR1 and CDR2 (germline): SGDLS, YYNGEE. V was clipped by 4 bases and J by 3 bases, with 11 bases between them. The CDR3 spans 13 residues. In DNA, the CDR3 is TGTGCCAGCAGCCTAAAGCGGTACTACGAGCAGTACTTC. Its translation is CASSLKRYYEQYF.

The chain employs TRBV2 and TRBJ2-4, with TRBD2 matching 10 bases. CDR3 length equals 17 residues. Germline V gene data show CDR1 as SNHLY and CDR2 as FYNNEI. V lost 2 bases to trimming and J lost 0 bases; unmatched junction nucleotides: 4. In DNA form, the CDR3 reads TGTGCCAGCAGTGAACTAGCGGGAGTACTAGCCAAAAACATTCAGTACTTC. Residues: CASSELAGVLAKNIQYF.

This clonotype has at least ten counts. CDR3 sequence (DNA): TGTGCCAGCAGCTGGACAGGGAACTCTTATGGCTACACCTTC. Residues: CASSWTGNSYGYTF. The chain has TRBV7-9 and TRBJ1-2; 8 bases line up with TRBD1. Trimming cost V 4 bases and J 5 bases; bases outside gene matches: 6. Germline-derived CDR1 and CDR2 are SEHNR and FQNEAQ (reference sequence). This CDR3 is built from 14 residues. The complete variable domain, with remaining parts taken from reference TRBV7-9 and TRBJ1-2, reads DTGVSQNPRHKITKRGQNVTFRCDPISEHNRLYWYRQTLGQGPEFLTYFQNEAQLEKSRLLSDRFSAERPKGSFSTLEIQRTEQGDSAMYLCASSWTGNSYGYTFGSGTRLTVV.

The CDR3 nucleotides read TGTGCCAGTAGGGATGGACGCCCGAGGACTGAAGCTTTCTTT. It encodes CASRDGRPRTEAFF. The chain carries TRBV19 and TRBJ1-1; D remains unclear. The CDR3 loop spans 14 amino acids. Germline values: CDR1 LNHDA, CDR2 SQIVND (reference sequence). Trimming removed 6 bases from V and 5 bases from J, with 16 bases in between.

This clonotype was detected a few times. The chain uses TRBV20-1 and TRBJ2-1, with D unresolved. Between the trimmed V and J ends, which lost 2 bases and 0 bases, there was a span of 14 bases. Germline values: CDR1 DFQATT, CDR2 SNEGSKA (reference sequence). The CDR3 sequence is 16 residues long. CDR3 loop: CSARYRPASSYNEQFF. CDR3 nucleotides: TGCAGTGCTAGATATCGTCCGGCAAGCTCCTACAATGAGCAGTTCTTC.

Many counts were recorded for this clonotype. The chain joins TRBV6-6 to TRBJ2-7, with D perhaps TRBD2 (5 bases). Per the germline V gene, CDR1 is MNHNY and CDR2 is SVGAGI (reference sequence). There are 15 residues in the CDR3. The V gene lost 2 bases and the J gene lost 5 bases, with 16 bases spanning the gap. This CDR3 is CASSYADSGRHEQYF. For the CDR3, the DNA is TGTGCCAGCAGTTACGCGGACTCGGGGAGACACGAGCAGTACTTC.

The genes are TRBV28 and TRBJ2-1; TRBD2 aligns across 9 bases. The CDR3 sequence is 15 residues long. The V gene end was trimmed by 7 bases and the J gene end by 8 bases; junction bases not matched to a gene: 12. Per germline, CDR1 MDHEN and CDR2 SYDVKM. The CDR3, as DNA: TGTGCCAGCATCCGAGCCGCGGGGGGGATCGATGAGCAGTTCTTC. Translating gives CASIRAAGGIDEQFF.

This clonotype showed up many times. The chain carries TRBV29-1 and TRBJ1-5; D is uncertain. The ends were cut back, 6 bases at V and 7 bases at J, with 16 bases in the middle. Germline V gives CDR1 SQVTM, CDR2 ANQGSEA. This CDR3 is 13 amino acids long. The chain's CDR3 is CSVSDGLGQPQHF. Here the CDR3 DNA reads TGCAGCGTGTCGGACGGACTGGGACAGCCCCAGCATTTT. Using reference TRBV29-1 and TRBJ1-5 for the parts outside the CDR3, the full variable domain is SAVISQKPSRDICQRGTSLTIQCQVDSQVTMMFWYRQQPGQSLTLIATANQGSEATYESGFVIDKFPISRPNLTFSTLTVSNMSPEDSSIYLCSVSDGLGQPQHFGDGTRLSIL.

This clonotype has just a few counts. The CDR3 loop is CAISDPGQAPREAQYF. CDR3 nucleotides: TGTGCCATCAGTGATCCCGGACAGGCCCCGCGCGAGGCCCAGTACTTC. The gene calls are TRBV10-3 and TRBJ2-5, with TRBD1 matching 7 bases. Germline V gene lookup returns CDR1 ENHRY and CDR2 SYGVKD. The ends lost 3 bases at V and 9 bases at J; junction bases unmatched: 16. The CDR3 loop spans 16 amino acids.